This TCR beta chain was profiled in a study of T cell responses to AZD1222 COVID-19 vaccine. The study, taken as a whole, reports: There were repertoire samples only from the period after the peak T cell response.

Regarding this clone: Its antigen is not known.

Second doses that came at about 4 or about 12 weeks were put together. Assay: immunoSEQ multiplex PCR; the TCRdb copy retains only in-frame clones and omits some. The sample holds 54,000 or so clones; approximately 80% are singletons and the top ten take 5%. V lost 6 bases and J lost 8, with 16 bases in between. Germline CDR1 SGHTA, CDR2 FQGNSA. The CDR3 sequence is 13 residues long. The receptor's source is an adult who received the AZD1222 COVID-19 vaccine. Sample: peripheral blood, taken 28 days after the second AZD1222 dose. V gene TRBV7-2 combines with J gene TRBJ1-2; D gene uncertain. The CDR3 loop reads CASRIDTNWGYTF. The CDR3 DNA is TGTGCCAGCAGGATTGATACTAACTGGGGCTACACCTTC.